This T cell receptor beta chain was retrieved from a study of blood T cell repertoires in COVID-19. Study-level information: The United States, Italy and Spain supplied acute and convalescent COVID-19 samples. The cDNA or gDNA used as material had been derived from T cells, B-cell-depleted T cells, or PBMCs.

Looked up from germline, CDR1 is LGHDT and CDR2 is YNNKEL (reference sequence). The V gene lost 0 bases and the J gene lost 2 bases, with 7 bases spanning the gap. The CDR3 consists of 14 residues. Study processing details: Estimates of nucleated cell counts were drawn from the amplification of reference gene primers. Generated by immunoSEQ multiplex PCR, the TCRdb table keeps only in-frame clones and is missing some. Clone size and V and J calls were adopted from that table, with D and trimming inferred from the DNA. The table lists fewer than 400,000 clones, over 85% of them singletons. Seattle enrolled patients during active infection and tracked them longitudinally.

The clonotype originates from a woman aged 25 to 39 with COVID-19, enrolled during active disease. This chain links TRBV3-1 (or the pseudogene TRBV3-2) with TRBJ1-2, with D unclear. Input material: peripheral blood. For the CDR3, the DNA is TGTGCCAGCAGCCAAGATAGGCGGAACTATGGCTACACCTTC. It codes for CASSQDRRNYGYTF.